The rows below give T cell receptor beta chains drawn from one sample of a study of early T cells in non-severe SARS-CoV-2 infection. TCRdb reanalysed the 5' RACE reads using MiXCR and keeps one entry per CDR3 protein. The data hold fewer than 85,000 distinct CDR3 sequences, with 13% to 15% observed a single time. The input for sequencing was whole blood, taken at baseline. The receptors here all came from an adult who was a healthcare worker with PCR-confirmed SARS-CoV-2 infection or an uninfected control (not recorded which). Each CDR3 is given with its conserved first and last residue. A D gene is named only where the DNA matches it firmly. Rows may omit the clone size; those that give it use once, few, many or a size class.

d_gene	len	v_gene	j_gene	abundance	CDR3nt	CDR3aa
TRBD2	15	TRBV6-5	TRBJ2-1	few	TGTGCCAGCAAGACCCGGGAGGGCGGGGGCAATGAGCAGTTCTTC	CASKTREGGGNEQFF
TRBD1	13	TRBV18	TRBJ1-1	many	TGTGCCAGCTTCCGGGACAGGAACACTGAAGCTTTCTTT	CASFRDRNTEAFF
TRBD2	15	TRBV6-2/TRBV6-3	TRBJ2-7	few	TGTGCCAGCAGTTTGGAAGGAGCGGGGATCTACGAGCAGTACTTC	CASSLEGAGIYEQYF
TRBD2	16	TRBV28	TRBJ2-5	few	TGTGCCAGCAGTTTATATAGCGGGACCCATGAAGAGACCCAGTACTTC	CASSLYSGTHEETQYF
TRBD1	16	TRBV7-3	TRBJ2-1	-	TGTGCCAGCAAATTTACCGGGACAGGGGCCCCCAATGAGCAGTTCTTC	CASKFTGTGAPNEQFF
TRBD2	15	TRBV20-1	TRBJ2-5	few	TGCAGTGCTAGAGCCCCCACTAGCGGAGCGGAGACCCAGTACTTC	CSARAPTSGAETQYF
-	14	TRBV6-5	TRBJ2-3	many	TGTGCCAGTAGGGACAAGGGAAGCACAGATACGCAGTATTTT	CASRDKGSTDTQYF
-	12	TRBV11-3	TRBJ2-1	few	TGTGCCAGCAGCCCGAGCCCCGAACAGCAGTTCTTC	CASSPSPEQQFF
-	13	TRBV7-6	TRBJ1-1	-	TGTGCCAGCAGCCAGCTACCAACCGATCGGGCTTTCTTT	CASSQLPTDRAFF
-	11	TRBV3-1	TRBJ2-2	-	TGTGCCAGCAGCCATGCCGGGGAGCTGTTTTTT	CASSHAGELFF
TRBD2	15	TRBV7-9	TRBJ2-7	-	TGTGCCAGCAGCTCCGCGGGGGTAGCGGGATACGAGCAGTACTTC	CASSSAGVAGYEQYF
TRBD2	14	TRBV20-1	TRBJ2-7	few	TGCAGTGCTAGACGGACTAGCCGTAGCTACGAGCAGTACTTC	CSARRTSRSYEQYF
-	12	TRBV9	TRBJ1-1	-	TGTGCCAGCAGCGGCGGGCGGGCTGAAGCTTTCTTT	CASSGGRAEAFF
TRBD1	14	TRBV5-1	TRBJ2-7	few	TGCGCCAGCAGCTTTAAACAGGGGGCCTACGAGCAGTACTTC	CASSFKQGAYEQYF
-	13	TRBV7-6	TRBJ2-5	many	TGTGCCAGCAGCTTAGGAAGGCAAGAGACCCAGTACTTC	CASSLGRQETQYF
-	14	TRBV7-9	TRBJ1-1	many	TGTGCCAGCAGCTATGGACGGGAGAACACTGAAGCTTTCTTT	CASSYGRENTEAFF
TRBD1	15	TRBV12-3/TRBV12-4	TRBJ2-1	many	TGTGCCAGCAGTTTCCGGCAGGGGGCTTACAATGAGCAGTTCTTC	CASSFRQGAYNEQFF
TRBD1	15	TRBV10-3	TRBJ1-1	many	TGTGCCATCAGGGGAAAGGGACAGGGGAACACTGAAGCTTTCTTT	CAIRGKGQGNTEAFF
-	14	TRBV4-2	TRBJ1-1	few	TGTGCCAGCAGCCAAGAAGGGGGGAACACTGAAGCTTTCTTT	CASSQEGGNTEAFF
TRBD2	14	TRBV28	TRBJ2-7	many	TGTGCCAGCAGCTTCCGCGGGAGCTCCTACGAGCAGTACTTC	CASSFRGSSYEQYF
-	13	TRBV5-1	TRBJ1-2	few	TGCGCCAGCAGCTTGTTCCCTAGCTATGGCTACACCTTC	CASSLFPSYGYTF
-	13	TRBV7-3	TRBJ1-5	few	TGTGCCAGCAGCTTAACTTCCGGTCAGCCCCAGCATTTT	CASSLTSGQPQHF
-	14	TRBV7-2	TRBJ2-3	many	TGTGCCAGCAGCTTAAGCACCTCCAGCGATACGCAGTATTTT	CASSLSTSSDTQYF
-	14	TRBV7-2	TRBJ2-1	-	TGTGCCAGCAGCCCCCCGGACAGCTACAATGAGCAGTTCTTC	CASSPPDSYNEQFF
TRBD2	15	TRBV29-1	TRBJ2-3	many	TGCAGCCTTGTGGGGACTAGCGGGGACACAGATACGCAGTATTTT	CSLVGTSGDTDTQYF
TRBD2	18	TRBV7-3	TRBJ2-1	-	TGTGCCAGCAGCTTAAAGGGGATAGCGGGAGCGGGTTACAATGAGCAGTTCTTC	CASSLKGIAGAGYNEQFF
TRBD2	15	TRBV9	TRBJ2-1	-	TGTGCCAGCAGCAATCCACTAGCGGGAGGCAATGAGCAGTTCTTC	CASSNPLAGGNEQFF
TRBD1	14	TRBV18	TRBJ2-1	-	TGTGCCAGCTCATCACAGGGGGCCCTGGATGAGCAGTTCTTC	CASSSQGALDEQFF
-	13	TRBV7-9	TRBJ2-7	many	TGTGCCAGCAGCTTAGGGGGTAGCCACGAGCAGTACTTC	CASSLGGSHEQYF
-	15	TRBV10-3	TRBJ2-1	-	TGTGCCATCAGTGAGGGAAGGGACTCTTACAATGAGCAGTTCTTC	CAISEGRDSYNEQFF
-	14	TRBV7-9	TRBJ2-5	few	TGTGCCAGCAGCTTAGAAACCCGCCTTCAGACCCAGTACTTC	CASSLETRLQTQYF
-	13	TRBV7-3	TRBJ2-5	-	TGTGCCAGCAGCTTAGAAGGGCCAGAGACCCAGTACTTC	CASSLEGPETQYF
-	20	TRBV5-5	TRBJ2-6	few	TGTGCCAGCAGCTGGGGCCCGCCTGGGAACCCGTCGTCAGGGGCCAACGTCCTGACCTTC	CASSWGPPGNPSSGANVLTF
TRBD1	15	TRBV6-2/TRBV6-3	TRBJ2-1	few	TGTGCCAGCATCTCCGGGACAGGGAGTCGCGATGAGCAGTTCTTC	CASISGTGSRDEQFF
TRBD2	18	TRBV7-9	TRBJ2-3	many	TGTGCCAGCAGCTCAAGGAGGATGGTAGCGGGGAGCACAGATACGCAGTATTTT	CASSSRRMVAGSTDTQYF
-	13	TRBV5-6	TRBJ2-7	many	TGTGCCAGCAGCGAACCGAACGGACACCAGCAGTACTTC	CASSEPNGHQQYF
-	15	TRBV16	TRBJ1-2	few	TGTGCCAGCAGCCAGATACGCGACAGGTACTATGGCTACACCTTC	CASSQIRDRYYGYTF
-	16	TRBV11-1	TRBJ2-7	many	TGTGCCAGCAGCCCGAGAAAGGGGGTGATCTCTTCCGAGCAGTACTTC	CASSPRKGVISSEQYF
-	11	TRBV3-1	TRBJ2-7	-	TGTGCCAGCAGAATAGGAGACGAGCAGTACTTC	CASRIGDEQYF
-	13	TRBV29-1	TRBJ2-7	-	TGCAGCGTTTTGGGGGGATCAACCTACGAGCAGTACTTC	CSVLGGSTYEQYF
TRBD1	14	TRBV27	TRBJ2-2	few	TGTGCCAGCAGTACCGGGACAGGGACCGGGGAGCTGTTTTTT	CASSTGTGTGELFF